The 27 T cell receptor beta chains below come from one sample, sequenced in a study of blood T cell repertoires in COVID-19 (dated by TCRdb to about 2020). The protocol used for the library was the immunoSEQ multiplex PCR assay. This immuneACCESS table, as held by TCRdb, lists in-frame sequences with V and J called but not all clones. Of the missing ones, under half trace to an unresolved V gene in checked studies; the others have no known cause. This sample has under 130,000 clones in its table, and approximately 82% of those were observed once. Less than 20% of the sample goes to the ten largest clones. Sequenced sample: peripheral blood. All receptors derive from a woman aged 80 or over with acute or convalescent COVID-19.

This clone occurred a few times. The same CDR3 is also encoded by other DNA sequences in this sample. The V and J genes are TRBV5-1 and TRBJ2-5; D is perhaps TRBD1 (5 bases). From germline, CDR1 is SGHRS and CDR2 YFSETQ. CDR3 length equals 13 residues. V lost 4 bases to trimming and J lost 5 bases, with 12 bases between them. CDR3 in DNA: TGCGCCAGCAGCGCTGGCTCAGGGGAGACCCAGTACTTC. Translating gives CASSAGSGETQYF.

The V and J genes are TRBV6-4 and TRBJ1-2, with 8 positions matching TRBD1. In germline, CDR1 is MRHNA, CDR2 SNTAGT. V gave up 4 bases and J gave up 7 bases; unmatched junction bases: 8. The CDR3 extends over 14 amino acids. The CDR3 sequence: CASSVGSGGSGYTF. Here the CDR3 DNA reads TGTGCCAGCAGTGTCGGATCAGGGGGCAGTGGCTACACCTTC.

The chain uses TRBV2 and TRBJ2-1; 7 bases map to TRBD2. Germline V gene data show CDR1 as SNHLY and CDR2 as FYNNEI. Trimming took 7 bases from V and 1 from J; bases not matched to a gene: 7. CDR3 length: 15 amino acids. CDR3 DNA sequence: TGTGCCAGCACGACGGGAGGAACGTCCTACAATGAGCAGTTCTTC. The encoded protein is CASTTGGTSYNEQFF.

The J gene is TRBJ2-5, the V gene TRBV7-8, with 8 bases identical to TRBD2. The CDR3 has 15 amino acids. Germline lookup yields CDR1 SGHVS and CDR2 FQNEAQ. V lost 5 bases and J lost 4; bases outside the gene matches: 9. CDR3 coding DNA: TGTGCCAGCAGCCCCGGGACTAGAAGTGTAGAGACCCAGTACTTC. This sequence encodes CASSPGTRSVETQYF.

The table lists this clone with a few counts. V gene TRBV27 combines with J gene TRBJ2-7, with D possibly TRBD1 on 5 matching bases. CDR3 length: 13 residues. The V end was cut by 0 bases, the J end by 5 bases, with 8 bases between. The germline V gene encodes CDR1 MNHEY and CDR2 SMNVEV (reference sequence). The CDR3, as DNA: TGTGCCAGCAGTTTATCTGCAGGGCACGAGCAGTACGTC. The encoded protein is CASSLSAGHEQYV.

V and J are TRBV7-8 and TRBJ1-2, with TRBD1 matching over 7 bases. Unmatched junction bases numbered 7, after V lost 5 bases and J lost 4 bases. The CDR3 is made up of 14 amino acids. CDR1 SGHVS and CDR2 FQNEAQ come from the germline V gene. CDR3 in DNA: TGTGCCAGCAGCATTATTGGGACAGCCTATGGCTACACCTTC. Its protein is CASSIIGTAYGYTF.

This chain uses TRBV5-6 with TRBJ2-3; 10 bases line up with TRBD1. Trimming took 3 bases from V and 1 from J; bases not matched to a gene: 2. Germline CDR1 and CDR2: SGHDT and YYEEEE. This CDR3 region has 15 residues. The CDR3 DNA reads TGTGCCAGCAGCTACGGGACAGGGGGCACAGATACGCAGTATTTT. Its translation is CASSYGTGGTDTQYF.

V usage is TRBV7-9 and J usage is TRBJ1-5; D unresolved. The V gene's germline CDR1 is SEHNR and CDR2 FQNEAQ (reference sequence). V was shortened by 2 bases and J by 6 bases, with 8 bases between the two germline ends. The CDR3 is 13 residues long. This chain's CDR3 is CASSLQESQPQHF. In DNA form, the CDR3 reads TGTGCCAGCAGCTTACAAGAGAGTCAGCCCCAGCATTTT.

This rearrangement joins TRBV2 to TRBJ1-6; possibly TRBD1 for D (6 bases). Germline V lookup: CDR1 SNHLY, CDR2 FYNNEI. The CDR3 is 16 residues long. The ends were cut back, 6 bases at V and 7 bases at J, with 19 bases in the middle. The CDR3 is CASRDDTGSWNSPLHF. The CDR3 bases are TGTGCCAGCAGGGACGATACAGGGTCTTGGAATTCACCCCTCCACTTT.

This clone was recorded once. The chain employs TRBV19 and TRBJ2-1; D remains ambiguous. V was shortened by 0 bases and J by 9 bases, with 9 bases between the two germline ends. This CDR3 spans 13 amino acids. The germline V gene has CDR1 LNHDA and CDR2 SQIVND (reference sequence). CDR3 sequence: CASSIDPVVEQFF. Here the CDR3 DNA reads TGTGCCAGTAGTATAGATCCGGTAGTTGAGCAGTTCTTC.

This CDR3 reads CASTGTPNEQFF. As DNA, the CDR3 is TGTGCCAGCACGGGGACTCCCAATGAGCAGTTCTTC. The chain carries TRBV12-3 or TRBV12-4 and TRBJ2-1, with a tentative D call TRBD2 (6 bases). V was cut by 7 bases and J by 6 bases, with 10 bases left in between. CDR3 length: 12 amino acids.

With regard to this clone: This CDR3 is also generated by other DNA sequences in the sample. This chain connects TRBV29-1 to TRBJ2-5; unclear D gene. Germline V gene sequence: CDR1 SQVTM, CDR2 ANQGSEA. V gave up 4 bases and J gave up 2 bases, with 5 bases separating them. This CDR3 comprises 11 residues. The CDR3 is CSVAFQETQYF. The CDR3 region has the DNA TGCAGCGTTGCTTTTCAAGAGACCCAGTACTTC.

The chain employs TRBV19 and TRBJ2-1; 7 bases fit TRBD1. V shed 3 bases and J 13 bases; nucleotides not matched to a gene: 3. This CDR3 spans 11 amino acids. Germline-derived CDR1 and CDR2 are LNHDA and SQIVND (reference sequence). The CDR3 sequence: CASSITGAQFF. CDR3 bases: TGTGCCAGTAGTATTACAGGGGCCCAGTTCTTC. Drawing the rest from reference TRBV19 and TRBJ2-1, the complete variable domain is DGGITQSPKYLFRKEGQNVTLSCEQNLNHDAMYWYRQDPGQGLRLIYYSQIVNDFQKGDIAEGYSVSREKKESFPLTVTSAQKNPTAFYLCASSITGAQFFGPGTRLTVL.

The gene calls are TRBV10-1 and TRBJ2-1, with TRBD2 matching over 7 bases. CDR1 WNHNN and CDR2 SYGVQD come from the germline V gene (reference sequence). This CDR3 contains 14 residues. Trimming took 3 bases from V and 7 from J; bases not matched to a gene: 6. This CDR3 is CASSDSGIVNEQFF. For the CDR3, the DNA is TGCGCCAGCAGTGACAGCGGGATTGTGAATGAGCAGTTCTTC.

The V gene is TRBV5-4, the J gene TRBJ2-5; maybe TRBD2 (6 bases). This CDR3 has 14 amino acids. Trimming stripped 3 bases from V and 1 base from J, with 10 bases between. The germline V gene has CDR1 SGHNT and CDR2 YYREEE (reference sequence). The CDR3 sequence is CASSWGTFQETQYF. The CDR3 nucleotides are TGTGCCAGCAGCTGGGGGACTTTCCAAGAGACCCAGTACTTC. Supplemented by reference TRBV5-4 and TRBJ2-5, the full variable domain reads ETGVTQSPTHLIKTRGQQVTLRCSSQSGHNTVSWYQQALGQGPQFIFQYYREEENGRGNFPPRFSGLQFPNYSSELNVNALELDDSALYLCASSWGTFQETQYFGPGTRLLVL.

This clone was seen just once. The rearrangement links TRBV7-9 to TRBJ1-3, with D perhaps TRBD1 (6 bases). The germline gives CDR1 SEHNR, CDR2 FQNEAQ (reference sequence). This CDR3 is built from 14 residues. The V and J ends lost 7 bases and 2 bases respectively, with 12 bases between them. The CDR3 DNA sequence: TGTGCCAGCACCCGCCCAGGGGCTGGAAACACCATATATTTT. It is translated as CASTRPGAGNTIYF.

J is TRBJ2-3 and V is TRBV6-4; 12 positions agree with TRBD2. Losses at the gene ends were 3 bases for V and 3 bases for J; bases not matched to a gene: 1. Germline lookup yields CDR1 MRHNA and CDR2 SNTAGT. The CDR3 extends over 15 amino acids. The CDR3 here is CASSETSGRTDTQYF. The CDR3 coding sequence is TGTGCCAGCAGTGAGACTAGCGGGAGAACAGATACGCAGTATTTT.

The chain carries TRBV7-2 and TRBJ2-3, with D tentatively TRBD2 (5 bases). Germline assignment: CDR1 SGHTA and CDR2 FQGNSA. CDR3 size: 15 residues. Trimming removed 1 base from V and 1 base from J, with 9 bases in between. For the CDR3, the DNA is TGTGCCAGCAGCTTAGACGCGGGTCGCACAGATACGCAGTATTTT. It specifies CASSLDAGRTDTQYF.

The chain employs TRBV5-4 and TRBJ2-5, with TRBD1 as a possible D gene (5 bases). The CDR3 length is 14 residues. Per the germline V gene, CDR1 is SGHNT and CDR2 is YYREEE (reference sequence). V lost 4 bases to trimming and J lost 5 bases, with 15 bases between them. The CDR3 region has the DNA TGTGCCAGCAGCCCAAGACAGAAGTCGGAGACCCAGTACTTC. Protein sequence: CASSPRQKSETQYF.

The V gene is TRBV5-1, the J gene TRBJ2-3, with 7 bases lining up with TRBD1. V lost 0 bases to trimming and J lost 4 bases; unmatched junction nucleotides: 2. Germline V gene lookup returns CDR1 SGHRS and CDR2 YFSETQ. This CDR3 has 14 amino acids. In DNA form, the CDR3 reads TGCGCCAGCAGCTTGGAACAGGGGCCAGATACGCAGTATTTT. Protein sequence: CASSLEQGPDTQYF.

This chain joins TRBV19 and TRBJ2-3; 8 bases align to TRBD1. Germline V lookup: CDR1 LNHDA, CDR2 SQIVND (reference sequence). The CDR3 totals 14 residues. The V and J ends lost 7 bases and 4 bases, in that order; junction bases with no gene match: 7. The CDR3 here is CASNDRGGPDTQYF. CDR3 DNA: TGTGCCAGTAATGACAGGGGCGGGCCAGATACGCAGTATTTT.

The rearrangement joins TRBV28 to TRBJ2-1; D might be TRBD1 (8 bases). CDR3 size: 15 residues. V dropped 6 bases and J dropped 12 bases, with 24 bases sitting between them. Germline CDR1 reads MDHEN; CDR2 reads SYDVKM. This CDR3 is CASSTFTWGGTGQFF. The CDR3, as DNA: TGTGCCAGCAGCACATTTACTTGGGGGGGGACAGGGCAGTTCTTC.

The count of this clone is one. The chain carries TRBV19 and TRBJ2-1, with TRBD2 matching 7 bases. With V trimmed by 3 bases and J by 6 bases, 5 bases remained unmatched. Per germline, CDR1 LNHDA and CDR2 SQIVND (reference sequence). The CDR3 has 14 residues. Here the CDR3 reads CASSITRTSNEQFF. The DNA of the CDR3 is TGTGCCAGTAGTATCACTCGGACTAGCAATGAGCAGTTCTTC.

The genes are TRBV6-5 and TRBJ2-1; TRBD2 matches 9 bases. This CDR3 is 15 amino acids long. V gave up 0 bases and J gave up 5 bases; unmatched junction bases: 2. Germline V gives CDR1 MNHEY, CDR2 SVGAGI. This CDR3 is CASSYSGGRDNEQFF. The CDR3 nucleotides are TGTGCCAGCAGTTACTCTGGCGGGAGGGACAATGAGCAGTTCTTC.

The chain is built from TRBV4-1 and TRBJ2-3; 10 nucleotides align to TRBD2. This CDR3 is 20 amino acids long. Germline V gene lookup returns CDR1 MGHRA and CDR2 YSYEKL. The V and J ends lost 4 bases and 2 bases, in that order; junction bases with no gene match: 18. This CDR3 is CASSPSRGAGGGGSTDTQYF. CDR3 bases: TGCGCCAGCAGCCCGTCCCGAGGAGCGGGAGGGGGAGGGTCCACAGATACGCAGTATTTT.

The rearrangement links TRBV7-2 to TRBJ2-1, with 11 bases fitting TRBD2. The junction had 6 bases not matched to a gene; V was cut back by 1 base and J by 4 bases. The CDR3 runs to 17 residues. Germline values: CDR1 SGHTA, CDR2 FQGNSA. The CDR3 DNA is TGTGCCAGCAGCTTAGTCGCGCTAGCGGGAGGTTACAATGAGCAGTTCTTC. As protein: CASSLVALAGGYNEQFF.

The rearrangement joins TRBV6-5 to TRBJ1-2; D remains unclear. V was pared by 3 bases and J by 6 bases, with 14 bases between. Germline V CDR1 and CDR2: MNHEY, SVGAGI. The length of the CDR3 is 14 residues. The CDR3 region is CASSYFSRVDGYTF. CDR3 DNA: TGTGCCAGCAGTTATTTTTCACGGGTTGATGGCTACACCTTC.